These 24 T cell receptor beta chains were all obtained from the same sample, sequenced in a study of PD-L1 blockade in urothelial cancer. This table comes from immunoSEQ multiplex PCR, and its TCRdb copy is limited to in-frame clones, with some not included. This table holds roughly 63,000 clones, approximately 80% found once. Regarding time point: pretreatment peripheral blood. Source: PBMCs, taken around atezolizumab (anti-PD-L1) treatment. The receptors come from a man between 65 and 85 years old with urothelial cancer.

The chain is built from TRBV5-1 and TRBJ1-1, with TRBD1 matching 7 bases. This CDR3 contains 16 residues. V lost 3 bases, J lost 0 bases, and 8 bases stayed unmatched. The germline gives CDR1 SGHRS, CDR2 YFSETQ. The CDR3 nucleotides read TGCGCCAGCAGCTCAGGAGACAGGGATATGAACACTGAAGCTTTCTTT. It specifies CASSSGDRDMNTEAFF.

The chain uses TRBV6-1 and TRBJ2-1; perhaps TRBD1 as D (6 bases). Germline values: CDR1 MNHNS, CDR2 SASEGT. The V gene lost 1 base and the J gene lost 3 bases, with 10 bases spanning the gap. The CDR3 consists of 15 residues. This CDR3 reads CASSEDWTDYNEQFF. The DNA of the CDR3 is TGTGCCAGCAGTGAAGACTGGACAGACTACAATGAGCAGTTCTTC.

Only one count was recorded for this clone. CDR3 in DNA: TGTGCCAGCAGCTCAGGACTAGCGGGAGGCGAGCAGTACTTC. This sequence encodes CASSSGLAGGEQYF. This chain links TRBV7-3 with TRBJ2-7; TRBD2 matches at 14 bases. This CDR3 has 14 amino acids. V dropped 4 bases and J dropped 6; count of bases not matched to a gene: 2. In germline, CDR1 is SGHTA, CDR2 FQGTGA.

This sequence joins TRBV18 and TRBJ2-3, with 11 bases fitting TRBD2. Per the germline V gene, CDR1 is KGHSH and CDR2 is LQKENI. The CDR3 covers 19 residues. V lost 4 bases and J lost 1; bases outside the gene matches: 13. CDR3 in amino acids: CASSLTLAGALSRTDTQYF. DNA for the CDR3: TGTGCCAGCTCACTGACACTAGCGGGAGCCCTCAGCCGCACAGATACGCAGTATTTT.

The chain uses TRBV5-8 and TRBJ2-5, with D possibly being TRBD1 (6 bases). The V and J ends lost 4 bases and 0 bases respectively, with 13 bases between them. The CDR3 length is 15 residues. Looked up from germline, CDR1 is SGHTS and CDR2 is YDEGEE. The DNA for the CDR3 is TGTGCCAGCAGCACCACAGACAGGTACCAAGAGACCCAGTACTTC. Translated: CASSTTDRYQETQYF.

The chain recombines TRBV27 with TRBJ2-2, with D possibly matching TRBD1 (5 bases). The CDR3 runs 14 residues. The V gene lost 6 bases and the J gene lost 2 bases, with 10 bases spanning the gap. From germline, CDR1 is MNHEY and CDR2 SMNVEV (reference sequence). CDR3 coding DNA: TGTGCCAGCAGCCCCGACAGCAACACCGGGGAGCTGTTTTTT. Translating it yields CASSPDSNTGELFF.

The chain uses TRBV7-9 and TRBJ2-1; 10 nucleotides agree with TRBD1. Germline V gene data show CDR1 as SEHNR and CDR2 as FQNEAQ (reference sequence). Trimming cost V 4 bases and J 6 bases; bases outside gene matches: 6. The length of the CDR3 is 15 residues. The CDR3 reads CASSSGTGVPNEQFF. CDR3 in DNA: TGTGCCAGCAGCTCCGGGACAGGGGTTCCCAATGAGCAGTTCTTC.

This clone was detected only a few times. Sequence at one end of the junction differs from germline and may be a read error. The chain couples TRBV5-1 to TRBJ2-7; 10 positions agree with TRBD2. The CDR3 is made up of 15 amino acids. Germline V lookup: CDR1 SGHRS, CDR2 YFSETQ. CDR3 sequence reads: CASSSLAGVSHEQYF. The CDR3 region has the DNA TGCGCCAGCAGCTCTCTAGCGGGAGTCTCCCACGAGCAGTACTTC.

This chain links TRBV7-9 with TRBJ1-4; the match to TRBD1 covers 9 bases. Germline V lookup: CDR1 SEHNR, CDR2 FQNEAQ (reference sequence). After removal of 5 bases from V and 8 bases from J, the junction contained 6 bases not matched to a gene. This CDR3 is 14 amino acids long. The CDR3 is CASSMGQGGEKLFF. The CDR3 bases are TGTGCCAGCAGCATGGGACAGGGCGGCGAAAAACTGTTTTTT.

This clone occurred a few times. For the CDR3, the DNA is TGTGCCAGCAGCCCCGTCGGGGGGTCCTACAATGAGCAGTTCTTC. It yields the protein CASSPVGGSYNEQFF. The genes are TRBV7-6 and TRBJ2-1, with TRBD2 identical over 7 bases. Unmatched junction bases numbered 5, after V lost 5 bases and J lost 1 base. The CDR3 totals 15 residues. Germline CDR1 and CDR2: SGHVS and FNYEAQ.

The CDR3 protein is CASSGGTSGSNTGELFF. The CDR3 nucleotides are TGCGCCAGCAGTGGGGGGACTAGCGGATCGAACACCGGGGAGCTGTTTTTT. This chain connects TRBV10-1 to TRBJ2-2; 11 bases fit TRBD2. J gave up 0 bases and V 4 bases, and 4 bases lay outside the gene matches. Germline values: CDR1 WNHNN, CDR2 SYGVQD (reference sequence). CDR3 length: 17 residues.

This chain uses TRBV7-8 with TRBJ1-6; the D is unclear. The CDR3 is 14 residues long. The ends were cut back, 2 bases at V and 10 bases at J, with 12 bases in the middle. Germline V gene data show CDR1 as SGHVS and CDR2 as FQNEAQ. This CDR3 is CASSLPGRNSPLHF. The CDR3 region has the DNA TGTGCCAGCAGCTTACCCGGGAGGAACTCACCCCTCCACTTT.

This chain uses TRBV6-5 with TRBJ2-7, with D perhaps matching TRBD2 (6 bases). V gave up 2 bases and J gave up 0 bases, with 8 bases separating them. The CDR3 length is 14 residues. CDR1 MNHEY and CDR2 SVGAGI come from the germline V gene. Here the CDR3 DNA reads TGTGCCAGCAGTTACGGGGGAGGCTCCTACGAGCAGTACTTC. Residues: CASSYGGGSYEQYF.

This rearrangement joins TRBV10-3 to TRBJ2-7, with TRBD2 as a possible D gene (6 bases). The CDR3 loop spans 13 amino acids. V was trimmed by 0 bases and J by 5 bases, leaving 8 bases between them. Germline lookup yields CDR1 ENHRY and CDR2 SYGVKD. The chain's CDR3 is CAISESWTNEQYF. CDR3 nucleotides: TGTGCCATCAGTGAGTCGTGGACTAACGAGCAGTACTTC.

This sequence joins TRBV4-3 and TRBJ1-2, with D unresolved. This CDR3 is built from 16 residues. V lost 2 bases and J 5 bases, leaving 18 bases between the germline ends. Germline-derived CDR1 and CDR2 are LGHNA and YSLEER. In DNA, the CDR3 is TGCGCCAGCAGCCAATCGCGTGGTCTCACCGGTTATGGCTACACCTTC. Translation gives CASSQSRGLTGYGYTF.

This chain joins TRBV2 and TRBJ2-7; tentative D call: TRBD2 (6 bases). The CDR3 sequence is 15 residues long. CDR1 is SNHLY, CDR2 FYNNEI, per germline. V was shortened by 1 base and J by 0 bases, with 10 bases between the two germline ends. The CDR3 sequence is CASSEEYSGSYEQYF. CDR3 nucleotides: TGTGCCAGCAGTGAAGAATATAGCGGCTCCTACGAGCAGTACTTC.

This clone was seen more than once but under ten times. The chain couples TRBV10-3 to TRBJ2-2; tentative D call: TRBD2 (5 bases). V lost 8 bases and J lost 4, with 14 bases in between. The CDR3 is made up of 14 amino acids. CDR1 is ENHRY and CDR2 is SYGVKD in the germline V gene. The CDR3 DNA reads TGTGCCATCTGGAGGAAAACTCTCACCGGGGAGCTGTTTTTT. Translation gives CAIWRKTLTGELFF.

CDR3 in amino acids: CAISGGGAGTEAFF. Here the CDR3 DNA reads TGTGCCATCAGTGGGGGCGGGGCGGGAACTGAAGCTTTCTTT. The V gene is TRBV10-3, the J gene TRBJ1-1, with D perhaps matching TRBD1 (5 bases). CDR1 and CDR2 (germline): ENHRY, SYGVKD. V was shortened by 4 bases and J by 5 bases, with 14 bases between the two germline ends. CDR3 length equals 14 residues.

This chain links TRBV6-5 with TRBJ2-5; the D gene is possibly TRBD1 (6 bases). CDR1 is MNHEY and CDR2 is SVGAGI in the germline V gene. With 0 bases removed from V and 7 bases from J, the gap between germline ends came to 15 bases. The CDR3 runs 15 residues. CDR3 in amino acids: CASSYSTGKVWTQYF. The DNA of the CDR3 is TGTGCCAGCAGTTACTCAACAGGGAAGGTCTGGACCCAGTACTTC.

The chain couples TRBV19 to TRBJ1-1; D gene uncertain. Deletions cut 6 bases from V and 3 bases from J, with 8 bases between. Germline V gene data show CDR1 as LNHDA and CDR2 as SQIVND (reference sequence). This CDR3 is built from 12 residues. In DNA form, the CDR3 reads TGTGCCAGTAGCGCCGAGTACACTGAAGCTTTCTTT. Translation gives CASSAEYTEAFF.

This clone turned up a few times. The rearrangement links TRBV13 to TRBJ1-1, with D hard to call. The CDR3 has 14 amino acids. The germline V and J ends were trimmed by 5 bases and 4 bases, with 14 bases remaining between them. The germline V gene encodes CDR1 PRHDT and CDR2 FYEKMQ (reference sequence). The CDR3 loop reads CASSPDSRSTEAFF. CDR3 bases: TGTGCCAGCAGCCCCGACTCGAGGAGCACTGAAGCTTTCTTT. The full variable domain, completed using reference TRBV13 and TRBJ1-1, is AAGVIQSPRHLIKEKRETATLKCYPIPRHDTVYWYQQGPGQDPQFLISFYEKMQSDKGSIPDRFSAQQFSDYHSELNMSSLELGDSALYFCASSPDSRSTEAFFGQGTRLTVV.

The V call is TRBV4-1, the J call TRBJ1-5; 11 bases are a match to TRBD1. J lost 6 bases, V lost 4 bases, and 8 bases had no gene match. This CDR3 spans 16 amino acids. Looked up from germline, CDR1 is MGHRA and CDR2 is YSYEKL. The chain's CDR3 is CASSPRDRGGGQPQHF. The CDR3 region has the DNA TGCGCCAGCAGCCCTAGGGACAGGGGGGGCGGTCAGCCCCAGCATTTT.

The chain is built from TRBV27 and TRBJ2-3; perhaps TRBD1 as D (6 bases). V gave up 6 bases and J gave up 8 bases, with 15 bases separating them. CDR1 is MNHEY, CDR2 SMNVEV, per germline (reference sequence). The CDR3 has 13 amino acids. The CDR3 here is CASRPTGTLTQYF. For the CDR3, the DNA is TGTGCCAGCAGACCGACCGGGACACTTACGCAGTATTTT.

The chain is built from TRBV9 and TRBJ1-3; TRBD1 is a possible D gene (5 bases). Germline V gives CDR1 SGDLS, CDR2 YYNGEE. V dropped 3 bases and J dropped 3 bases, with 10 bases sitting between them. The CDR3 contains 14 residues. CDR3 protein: CASSGAGLGNTIYF. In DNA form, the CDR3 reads TGTGCCAGCAGCGGAGCAGGGCTTGGAAACACCATATATTTT.